This T cell receptor (beta chain) was recorded in a study of T cell responses to AZD1222 COVID-19 vaccine. The V gene's germline CDR1 is SGHAT and CDR2 FQNNGV. The CDR3 spans 14 residues. Trimming removed 5 bases from V and 6 bases from J; junction bases left unmatched: 3. Generated by immunoSEQ multiplex PCR, the TCRdb table keeps only in-frame clones and is missing some. The data show about 100,000 clones, about 93% seen once. The clonotype was recovered from an adult in good health. The chain joins TRBV11-2 to TRBJ2-1; TRBD2 aligns across 11 bases. The sequences come from peripheral blood, collected on day 0 of AZD1222 vaccination. CDR3 loop: CASSRLAGPNEQFF. The DNA for the CDR3 is TGTGCCAGCAGCCGACTAGCGGGGCCCAATGAGCAGTTCTTC.